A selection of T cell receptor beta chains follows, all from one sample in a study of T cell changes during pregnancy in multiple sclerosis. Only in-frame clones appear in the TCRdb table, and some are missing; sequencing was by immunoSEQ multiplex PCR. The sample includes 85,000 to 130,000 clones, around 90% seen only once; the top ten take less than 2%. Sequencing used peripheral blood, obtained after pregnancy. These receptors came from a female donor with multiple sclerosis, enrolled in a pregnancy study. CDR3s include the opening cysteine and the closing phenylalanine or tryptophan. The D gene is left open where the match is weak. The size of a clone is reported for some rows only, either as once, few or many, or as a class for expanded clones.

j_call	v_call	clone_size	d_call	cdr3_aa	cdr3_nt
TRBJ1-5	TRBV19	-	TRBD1	CASSIVRGGGEGQPQHF	TGTGCCAGTAGTATAGTTCGAGGAGGGGGCGAGGGGCAGCCCCAGCATTTT
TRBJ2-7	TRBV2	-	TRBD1	CASSEGDRGVYEQYF	TGTGCCAGCAGTGAGGGGGACAGGGGGGTCTACGAGCAGTACTTC
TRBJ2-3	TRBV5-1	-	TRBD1	CASSAGQGPTDTQYF	TGCGCCAGCAGCGCAGGACAGGGCCCCACAGATACGCAGTATTTT
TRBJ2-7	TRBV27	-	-	CASSQQGGAYEQYF	TGTGCCAGCAGTCAACAGGGGGGGGCCTACGAGCAGTACTTC
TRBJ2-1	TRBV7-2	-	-	CASSPNKPSGQFF	TGTGCCAGCAGCCCGAATAAGCCTTCTGGGCAGTTCTTC
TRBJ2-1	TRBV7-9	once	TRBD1	CASTNRGNEQFF	TGTGCCAGCACCAACAGGGGGAATGAGCAGTTCTTC
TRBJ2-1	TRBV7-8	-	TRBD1	CASSPFSDRRFNNEQFF	TGTGCCAGCAGCCCCTTTTCGGACAGGAGATTTAACAATGAGCAGTTCTTC
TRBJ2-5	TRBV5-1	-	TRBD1	CASSLAGGGQETQYF	TGCGCCAGCAGCTTGGCAGGGGGCGGGCAAGAGACCCAGTACTTC
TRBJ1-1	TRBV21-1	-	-	CASSTPGQGGKEAFF	TGTGCCAGCAGCACACCGGGACAGGGTGGAAAAGAAGCTTTCTTT
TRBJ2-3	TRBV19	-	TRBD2	CASSERGIPSTDTQYF	TGTGCCAGTAGTGAGCGGGGAATCCCTAGCACAGATACGCAGTATTTT
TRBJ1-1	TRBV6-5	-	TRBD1	CASRTLGQGRTEAFF	TGTGCCAGCAGAACATTGGGACAGGGTCGGACTGAAGCTTTCTTT
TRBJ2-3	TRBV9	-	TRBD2	CASSDSGGTTDTQYF	TGTGCCAGCAGCGATAGCGGGGGGACCACAGATACGCAGTATTTT
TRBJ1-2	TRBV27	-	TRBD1	CASSTTGGYGYTF	TGTGCCAGCAGCACAACAGGGGGCTATGGCTACACCTTC
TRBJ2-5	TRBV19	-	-	CASSIQGSETQYF	TGTGCCAGTAGTATCCAGGGGTCGGAGACCCAGTACTTC
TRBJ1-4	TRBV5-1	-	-	CASSQRVGGPEEKLFF	TGCGCCAGCAGCCAGAGAGTGGGAGGCCCGGAAGAAAAACTGTTTTTT
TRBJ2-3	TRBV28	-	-	CASSLSVTSTDTQYF	TGTGCCAGCAGTCTTAGCGTAACTAGCACAGATACGCAGTATTTT
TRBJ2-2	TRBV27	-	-	CASSYQGGRTGELFF	TGTGCCAGCAGTTATCAGGGAGGTAGAACCGGGGAGCTGTTTTTT
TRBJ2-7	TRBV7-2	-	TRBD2	CASSPELGASGDEQYF	TGTGCCAGCAGCCCGGAATTAGGAGCTAGCGGGGACGAGCAGTACTTC
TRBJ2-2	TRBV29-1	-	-	CSVAQGPELFF	TGCAGCGTTGCCCAGGGTCCGGAGCTGTTTTTT
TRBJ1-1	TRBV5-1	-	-	CASSLLAGSNTEAFF	TGCGCCAGCAGCTTGCTCGCAGGCTCCAACACTGAAGCTTTCTTT
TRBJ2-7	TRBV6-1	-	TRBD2	CASKLAESYEQYF	TGTGCCAGCAAACTAGCGGAAAGCTACGAGCAGTACTTC
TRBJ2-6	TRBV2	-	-	CASSGRGGWTSGANVLTF	TGTGCCAGCAGTGGACGCGGGGGCTGGACCTCTGGGGCCAACGTCCTGACTTTC
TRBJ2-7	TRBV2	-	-	CASSPVGAGPYEQYF	TGTGCCAGCAGTCCGGTGGGCGCGGGCCCCTACGAGCAGTACTTC
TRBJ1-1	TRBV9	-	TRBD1	CASSVAGQGAGDTEAFF	TGTGCCAGCAGCGTAGCCGGACAGGGGGCGGGAGACACTGAAGCTTTCTTT
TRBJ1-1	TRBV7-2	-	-	CASSLVQGWNTEAFF	TGTGCCAGCAGCTTGGTTCAGGGGTGGAACACTGAAGCTTTCTTT
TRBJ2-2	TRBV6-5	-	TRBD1	CASSSDRASTGELFF	TGTGCCAGCAGTTCAGACAGGGCGAGCACCGGGGAGCTGTTTTTT
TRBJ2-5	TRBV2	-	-	CASSVLGGALKETQYF	TGTGCCAGTTCGGTTCTTGGGGGGGCTTTGAAAGAGACCCAGTACTTC
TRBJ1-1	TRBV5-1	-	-	CASSYQGKNTEAFF	TGCGCCAGCAGCTATCAGGGAAAGAACACTGAAGCTTTCTTT
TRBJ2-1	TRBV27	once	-	CASSRGATYEQFF	TGTGCCAGCAGCCGGGGGGCGACATATGAGCAGTTCTTC
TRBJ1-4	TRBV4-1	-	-	CASSLRTPDASNEKLFF	TGCGCCAGCAGCCTAAGGACACCCGATGCGTCTAATGAAAAACTGTTTTTT
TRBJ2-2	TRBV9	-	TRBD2	CASSVSLAGRKDTGELFF	TGTGCCAGCAGCGTATCACTAGCGGGAAGGAAGGACACCGGGGAGCTGTTTTTT
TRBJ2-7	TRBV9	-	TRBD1	CASSATGGSYEQYF	TGTGCCAGCAGCGCGACAGGGGGCTCCTACGAGCAGTACTTC
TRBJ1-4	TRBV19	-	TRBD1	CASSSTRDSYEKLFF	TGTGCCAGTAGTTCCACCCGGGACAGTTATGAAAAACTGTTTTTT
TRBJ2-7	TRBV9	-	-	CASSSRSGQGFHEQYF	TGTGCCAGCAGCTCACGTAGTGGTCAGGGCTTCCACGAGCAGTACTTC
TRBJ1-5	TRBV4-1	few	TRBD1	CASSLQDRGDQPQHF	TGCGCCAGCAGCCTCCAGGACAGGGGGGATCAGCCCCAGCATTTT
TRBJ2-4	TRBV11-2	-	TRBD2	CASSPFLAGSKNIQYF	TGTGCCAGCAGCCCCTTCCTAGCGGGGTCTAAAAACATTCAGTACTTC
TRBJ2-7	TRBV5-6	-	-	CASTLRGGLGGGDYEQYF	TGTGCCAGCACCCTGAGAGGGGGGTTAGGAGGGGGCGACTACGAGCAGTACTTC
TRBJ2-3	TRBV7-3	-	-	CASSSITDTQYF	TGTGCCAGCAGCTCAATCACAGATACGCAGTATTTT
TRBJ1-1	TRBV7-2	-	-	CASSLASSTEAFF	TGTGCCAGCAGCTTAGCGTCGTCGACAGAAGCTTTCTTT
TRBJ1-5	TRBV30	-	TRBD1	CAWSVEGAQPQHF	TGTGCCTGGAGTGTAGAGGGGGCTCAACCCCAGCATTTT